The 24 T cell receptor beta chains below were found in one sample sequenced in a study of T cells after yellow fever vaccination (dated by TCRdb to the late 2010s). Libraries were prepared through 5' RACE. Sequencer: Illumina NovaSeq 6000. TCRdb's own reprocessing of the public reads used fastp at Q25 and MiXCR and kept productive beta chains. Every entry covers one CDR3 protein and lists the most common genes and DNA from its rows. For this sample there are more than 300,000 distinct CDR3 sequences; roughly a tenth appear just once. The ten most abundant clones make up around 3.2% of the sample. The treatment or condition label, as the study defines it: live attenuated yellow fever vaccine strain. The specimen comprised CD4+ T cells sorted from PBMCs, sampled 45 days after the yellow fever booster vaccination. The receptors originated from a man aged 18 to 35 who received the YFV17D yellow fever vaccine.

Many counts were recorded for this clonotype. This sequence joins TRBV11-3 and TRBJ2-1; 16 bases are shared with TRBD2. V trimming: 5 bases; J trimming: 6 bases; junction bases outside the gene matches: 4. Germline CDR1 SGHNT, CDR2 YENEEA. The CDR3 contains 16 residues. The chain's CDR3 is CASSIGTSGGANEQFF. DNA for the CDR3: TGTGCCAGCAGCATCGGGACTAGCGGGGGGGCCAATGAGCAGTTCTTC.

This clonotype was counted only a few times. The rearrangement joins TRBV27 to TRBJ2-3; D is unresolved. The CDR3 contains 15 residues. The germline CDR1 and CDR2 sequences are MNHEY and SMNVEV (reference sequence). Trimming pared 2 bases from V and 1 base from J, leaving 10 bases between. CDR3 DNA: TGTGCCAGCAGTTTAGAAGGGATAGGCACAGATACGCAGTATTTT. Translated: CASSLEGIGTDTQYF.

The V gene is TRBV6-1, the J gene TRBJ2-5; tentative D call: TRBD1 (5 bases). The germline CDR1 and CDR2 sequences are MNHNS and SASEGT. V shed 2 bases and J shed 5 bases, with 18 bases lying between them. This CDR3 spans 16 amino acids. This CDR3 is CASSESSTKGFETQYF. The CDR3 bases are TGTGCCAGCAGTGAATCAAGTACGAAGGGGTTTGAGACCCAGTACTTC.

The chain joins TRBV7-3 to TRBJ2-1, with 11 bases lining up with TRBD2. V lost 4 bases to trimming and J lost 8 bases; unmatched junction nucleotides: 4. Germline CDR1 and CDR2: SGHTA and FQGTGA. The CDR3 loop spans 14 amino acids. Written as DNA, the CDR3 is TGTGCCAGCAGCTCTGGACTAGCGGGCGATGAGCAGTTCTTC. Its protein product is CASSSGLAGDEQFF.

The V gene is TRBV10-3, the J gene TRBJ1-1, with D possibly being TRBD1 (5 bases). The germline CDR1 and CDR2 sequences are ENHRY and SYGVKD. This CDR3 region has 13 residues. The V gene lost 3 bases and the J gene lost 5 bases, with 10 bases spanning the gap. The chain's CDR3 is CAISDRVGTEAFF. The DNA of the CDR3 is TGTGCCATCAGTGACAGGGTTGGGACTGAAGCTTTCTTT.

V gene TRBV14 combines with J gene TRBJ1-1, with 10 bases fitting TRBD1. CDR3 length: 15 amino acids. In germline, CDR1 is SGHDN, CDR2 FVKESK. V was clipped by 4 bases and J by 4 bases; unmatched bases: 6. For the CDR3, the DNA is TGTGCCAGCAGCCGCGTCGGGACAGGGGCCACTGAAGCTTTCTTT. Its translation: CASSRVGTGATEAFF.

This clonotype has more than one count but fewer than ten. The chain uses TRBV5-1 and TRBJ1-3, with a weak D call TRBD1 (6 bases). Germline V gene sequence: CDR1 SGHRS, CDR2 YFSETQ. The CDR3 runs 12 residues. V lost 4 bases and J 10 bases, leaving 12 bases between the germline ends. The CDR3 loop is CASSPDSQTIYF. The DNA for the CDR3 is TGCGCCAGCAGCCCGGACAGCCAGACCATATATTTT. Complete variable domain (other parts from reference TRBV5-1 and TRBJ1-3): KAGVTQTPRYLIKTRGQQVTLSCSPISGHRSVSWYQQTPGQGLQFLFEYFSETQRNKGNFPGRFSGRQFSNSRSEMNVSTLELGDSALYLCASSPDSQTIYFGEGSWLTVV.

This chain joins TRBV28 and TRBJ2-7; TRBD1 or TRBD2 may be the D gene (5 bases each). The germline V gene encodes CDR1 MDHEN and CDR2 SYDVKM. Trimming cost V 5 bases and J 2 bases, with 16 bases left between them. CDR3 size: 15 residues. CDR3 sequence: CASSLPVPGPYEQYV. DNA for the CDR3: TGTGCCAGCAGTCTCCCGGTCCCGGGGCCCTACGAGCAGTACGTC.

The chain carries TRBV21-1 and TRBJ1-1. TRBV21-1 corresponds to a pseudogene. CDR3 length: 9 amino acids. CDR3 residues: CASSTEAFF. The CDR3 region has the DNA TGTGCCAGCAGCACTGAAGCTTTCTTT.

This clonotype was seen more than once but under ten times. This chain links TRBV28 with TRBJ1-3, with D unresolved. The CDR3 totals 14 residues. V gave up 2 bases and J gave up 1 base, with 6 bases separating them. The V gene's germline CDR1 is MDHEN and CDR2 SYDVKM. CDR3 sequence: CASSLLTSGNTIYF. The CDR3 coding sequence is TGTGCCAGCAGTTTACTAACGTCTGGAAACACCATATATTTT. The variable domain in full, with the rest retrieved from reference TRBV28 and TRBJ1-3, is DVKVTQSSRYLVKRTGEKVFLECVQDMDHENMFWYRQDPGLGLRLIYFSYDVKMKEKGDIPEGYSVSREKKERFSLILESASTNQTSMYLCASSLLTSGNTIYFGEGSWLTVV.

The chain is built from TRBV7-9 and TRBJ2-2; no definite D call. This CDR3 comprises 17 residues. V shed 1 base and J shed 1 base, with 13 bases lying between them. Germline-derived CDR1 and CDR2 are SEHNR and FQNEAQ (reference sequence). The CDR3 bases are TGTGCCAGCAGCTTAGGCCAGATAACCTTGAACACCGGGGAGCTGTTTTTT. This translates into CASSLGQITLNTGELFF.

V gene TRBV5-1 combines with J gene TRBJ1-1; maybe TRBD1 (6 bases). The V gene lost 3 bases and the J gene lost 3 bases, with 12 bases spanning the gap. There are 14 residues in the CDR3. Germline lookup yields CDR1 SGHRS and CDR2 YFSETQ. CDR3 loop: CASSSNRVDTEAFF. The DNA for the CDR3 is TGCGCCAGCAGCTCGAACAGGGTTGACACTGAAGCTTTCTTT.

This clonotype was counted between two and nine times. This may stem from a read error, because a much larger clone lies one nucleotide away. This chain connects TRBV6-2 or TRBV6-3 to TRBJ2-1; D unclear. Germline V gene sequence: CDR1 MNHEY, CDR2 SVGEGT. CDR3 length: 12 amino acids. V lost 4 bases to trimming and J lost 5 bases, with 6 bases between them. The CDR3 loop reads CASSSRDNEQFF. The CDR3 DNA follows: TGTGCCAGCAGTTCTCGGGACAATGAGCAGTTCTTC.

This clonotype showed up just a few times. The chain has TRBV12-3 or TRBV12-4 and TRBJ2-7; no firm D call. CDR3 length: 11 amino acids. With 8 bases removed from V and 6 bases from J, the gap between germline ends came to 11 bases. DNA for the CDR3: TGTGCCAGCGGCCGTTCGAGCGAGCAGTACTTC. It codes for CASGRSSEQYF.

This clonotype was detected ten times or more. The chain has TRBV7-2 and TRBJ2-3, with D perhaps TRBD2 (6 bases). The CDR3 covers 14 residues. Trimming stripped 0 bases from V and 9 bases from J, with 13 bases between. Germline loops: CDR1 SGHTA, CDR2 FQGNSA. The CDR3 region has the DNA TGTGCCAGCAGCTTAGCACCCGGACTACAAACGCAGTATTTT. The encoded protein is CASSLAPGLQTQYF.

The V gene is TRBV7-2, the J gene TRBJ1-1, with D unclear. The germline CDR1 and CDR2 sequences are SGHTA and FQGNSA. V was pared by 1 base and J by 5 bases, with 11 bases between. The length of the CDR3 is 14 residues. CDR3 sequence reads: CASSLGFWGTEAFF. CDR3 in DNA: TGTGCCAGCAGCTTAGGGTTCTGGGGTACTGAAGCTTTCTTT.

The chain joins TRBV25-1 to TRBJ1-6; D not resolved. The CDR3 is 14 amino acids. Germline V lookup: CDR1 MGHDK, CDR2 SYGVNS. V was shortened by 4 bases and J by 5 bases, with 9 bases between the two germline ends. CDR3 amino acids: CASSGLSHNSPLHF. The CDR3 region has the DNA TGTGCCAGCAGTGGGTTAAGTCATAATTCACCCCTCCACTTT.

This clonotype was detected ten times or more. The chain is built from TRBV3-1 and TRBJ2-1, with unresolved D. Trimming left V 0 bases short and J 5 bases short, with 8 bases between. The CDR3 totals 14 residues. Germline CDR1 LGHDT, CDR2 YNNKEL (reference sequence). The CDR3, as DNA: TGTGCCAGCAGCCAAGATGAGTACAACAATGAGCAGTTCTTC. Encoded protein: CASSQDEYNNEQFF.

V is TRBV6-5 and J is TRBJ1-2; 7 nucleotides match TRBD1. V lost 2 bases to trimming and J lost 12 bases; unmatched junction nucleotides: 6. Germline values: CDR1 MNHEY, CDR2 SVGAGI. This CDR3 has 12 amino acids. CDR3 region: CASSYRGTAHTF. CDR3 DNA sequence: TGTGCCAGCAGTTACCGGGGGACAGCACACACCTTC.

The chain employs TRBV25-1 and TRBJ2-2, with a tentative D call TRBD2 (6 bases). The CDR3 runs to 14 residues. V was shortened by 1 base and J by 8 bases, with 11 bases between the two germline ends. CDR1 is MGHDK, CDR2 SYGVNS, per germline. In nucleotides, the CDR3 is TGTGCCAGCAGTGAATGGCTGGGGAGGGGGGAGCTGTTTTTT. It encodes CASSEWLGRGELFF. Variable domain in full (rest from reference TRBV25-1 and TRBJ2-2): EADIYQTPRYLVIGTGKKITLECSQTMGHDKMYWYQQDPGMELHLIHYSYGVNSTEKGDLSSESTVSRIRTEHFPLTLESARPSHTSQYLCASSEWLGRGELFFGEGSRLTVL.

The chain uses TRBV5-1 and TRBJ2-3, with D perhaps matching TRBD2 (6 bases). Deletions cut 6 bases from V and 0 bases from J, with 17 bases between. Germline V gene lookup returns CDR1 SGHRS and CDR2 YFSETQ. The CDR3 length is 16 residues. In nucleotides, the CDR3 is TGCGCCAGCAACGGATTAGCCGGGGGTAGCACAGATACGCAGTATTTT. Encoded protein: CASNGLAGGSTDTQYF.

There are a few counts of this clonotype. The chain combines TRBV7-8 with TRBJ1-3; possibly TRBD1 for D (5 bases). CDR1 and CDR2 from the germline V gene are SGHVS and FQNEAQ. The CDR3 length is 15 residues. Trimming took off 4 bases at V and 8 bases at J, with 18 bases between the two ends. CDR3 loop: CASSSRDGSGYTIYF. Written as DNA, the CDR3 is TGTGCCAGCAGCTCCCGGGACGGGAGTGGGTACACCATATATTTT.

The rearrangement joins TRBV9 to TRBJ2-1, with D perhaps TRBD1 (6 bases). Germline V CDR1 and CDR2: SGDLS, YYNGEE. This CDR3 has 13 residues. The V gene lost 0 bases and the J gene lost 12 bases, with 13 bases spanning the gap. The CDR3 is CASSVGSLGGQFF. The CDR3 coding sequence is TGTGCCAGCAGCGTAGGCAGTCTAGGGGGGCAGTTCTTC.

This clonotype has ten or more counts. The CDR3 loop reads CASSLGSLAVKQYF. For the CDR3, the DNA is TGTGCCAGCAGCTTAGGTTCACTAGCCGTAAAGCAGTACTTC. The V gene is TRBV7-2, the J gene TRBJ2-7; the D gene is possibly TRBD2 (6 bases). Between the trimmed V and J ends, which lost 1 base and 8 bases, there was a span of 15 bases. The CDR3 loop spans 14 amino acids. Germline V CDR1 and CDR2: SGHTA, FQGNSA.